The count of the clone carrying this TCR beta chain is one. The antigen remains unidentified. The sample has other DNA sequences that encode this CDR3 too. The data derive from a study of shared clonotypes between healthy human individuals. Turning to the study itself: Participating donors consisted of a couple of women and a few men aged 18 to 49.

Researchers sequenced unsorted PBMC DNA using ten immunoSEQ deep assay plates. TCRdb's table, derived via immunoSEQ multiplex PCR, lists solely in-frame clones and lacks some. This table has hundreds of thousands of clones, roughly four fifths appearing once. CDR1 is SEHNR and CDR2 is FQNEAQ in the germline V gene (reference sequence). The CDR3 length is 14 residues. Trimming took off 0 bases at V and 4 bases at J, with 7 bases between the two ends. Notes on the study in general: Limitation of the genetic and exposure-history diversity represented came from the few donors.

The receptor was derived from a middle-aged woman in good health. Some clones in this sample may be carry-over from other donors' samples. The chain recombines TRBV7-9 with TRBJ1-5; no definite D call. The sample taken for sequencing was PBMCs. The CDR3 sequence is CASSLAGGNQPQHF. As DNA, the CDR3 is TGTGCCAGCAGCTTAGCTGGAGGGAATCAGCCCCAGCATTTT. Based on the CDR3 plus reference TRBV7-9 and TRBJ1-5, the full variable domain is DTGVSQNPRHKITKRGQNVTFRCDPISEHNRLYWYRQTLGQGPEFLTYFQNEAQLEKSRLLSDRFSAERPKGSFSTLEIQRTEQGDSAMYLCASSLAGGNQPQHFGDGTRLSIL.